This T cell receptor (beta chain) was observed in a study of T-cell reconstitution after alpha-beta-depleted transplantation in children. The TCRbeta library was prepared with unique molecular identifiers. TCRdb re-analysed the PCR reads in MiXCR, keeping a single row per CDR3 protein. The sample lists 250,000 or so distinct CDR3 sequences; roughly 25% were seen once. On this clonotype itself: Its antigen is as yet unknown. An end of the junction differs from the germline gene, which may be a read error.

CDR1 is SNHLY, CDR2 FYNNEI, per germline. The CDR3 totals 17 residues. Study outcomes and limitations: Elevated TCRbeta diversity at day 60 was traced, in some patients, to surviving recipient T cells and thymic progenitors.

The genes are TRBV2 and TRBJ2-1; D is ambiguous. The sequencing used PBMCs, mostly from graft donor cells, collected 360 days after TCRalphabeta/CD19-depleted stem cell transplant. The sequence was obtained from a female patient aged 2-10 years who had a stem cell transplant for congenital amegakaryocytic thrombocytopenia, so the T cells may come from the graft donor. The CDR3 DNA sequence: TGTGCCAGCAGGCACAGACTGTCGTTACACTCCGACAATGAGCAGTTCTTC. This gives the protein CASRHRLSLHSDNEQFF. The full variable domain, in which reference TRBV2 and TRBJ2-1 provide the parts outside the CDR3, is EPEVTQTPSHQVTQMGQEVILRCVPISNHLYFYWYRQILGQKVEFLVSFYNNEISEKSEIFDDQFSVERPDGSNFTLKIRSTKLEDSAMYFCASRHRLSLHSDNEQFFGPGTRLTVL.